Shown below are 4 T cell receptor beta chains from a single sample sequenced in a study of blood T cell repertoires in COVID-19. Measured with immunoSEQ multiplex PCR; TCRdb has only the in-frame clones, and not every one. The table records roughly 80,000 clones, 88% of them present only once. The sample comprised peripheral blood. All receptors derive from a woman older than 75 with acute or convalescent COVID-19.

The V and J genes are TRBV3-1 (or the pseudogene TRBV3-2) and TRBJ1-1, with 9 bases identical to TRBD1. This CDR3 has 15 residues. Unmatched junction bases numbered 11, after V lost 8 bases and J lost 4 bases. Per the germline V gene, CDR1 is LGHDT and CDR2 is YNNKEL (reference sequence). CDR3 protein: CASCVQGASCTEAFF. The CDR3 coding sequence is TGTGCCAGCTGTGTACAGGGGGCGAGCTGCACTGAAGCTTTCTTT.

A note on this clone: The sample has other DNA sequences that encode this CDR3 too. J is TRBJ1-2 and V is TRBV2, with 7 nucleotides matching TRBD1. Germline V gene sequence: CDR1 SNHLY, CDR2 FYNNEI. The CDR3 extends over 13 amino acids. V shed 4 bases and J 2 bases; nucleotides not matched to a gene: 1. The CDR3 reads CASSGDSNYGYTF. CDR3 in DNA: TGTGCCAGCAGTGGGGACAGCAACTATGGCTACACCTTC.

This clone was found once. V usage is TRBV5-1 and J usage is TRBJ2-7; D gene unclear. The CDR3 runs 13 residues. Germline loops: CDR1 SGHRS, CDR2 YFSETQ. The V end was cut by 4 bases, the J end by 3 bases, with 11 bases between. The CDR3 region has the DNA TGCGCCAGCAGCCCAGGCGCCGGCTACGAGCAGTACTTC. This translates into CASSPGAGYEQYF.

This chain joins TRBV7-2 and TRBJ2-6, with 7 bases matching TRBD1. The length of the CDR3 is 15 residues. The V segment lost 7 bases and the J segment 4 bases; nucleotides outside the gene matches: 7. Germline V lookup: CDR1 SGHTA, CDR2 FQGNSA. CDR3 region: CASNSGGLGANVLTF. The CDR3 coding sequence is TGTGCCAGCAATTCAGGGGGTTTGGGGGCCAACGTCCTGACTTTC.